This TCR beta chain stems from a study of STAT5B mutations in CD4+ large granular lymphocyte leukemia. Study information: Among healthy donors, a particular HLA allele went with more CDR3 'QG' motifs.

Per the germline V gene, CDR1 is SGHVS and CDR2 is FQNEAQ. J was trimmed by 2 bases and V by 2 bases; bases with no gene match: 6. The CDR3 covers 15 residues. Source study methods: Lowest detectable productive clonotype frequency was 2.59 x 10-5. Generated by immunoSEQ multiplex PCR, the TCRdb table keeps only in-frame clones and is missing some. V, J and clone size are taken as reported in that table, and D and trimming were inferred from the DNA itself. This table has just under 20,000 clones, approximately 84% appearing once. The study, taken as a whole, reports: No patients shared main leukemic clonotypes, though approximately 26% appeared at low frequency elsewhere. CD4-sorted patient repertoires seemed more clonal than healthy CD4+ repertoires.

On this clone: The antigen is undetermined.

Sequenced input: CD4+ T cells from blood buffy coats. The origin of this receptor is a human donor in good health. The V and J genes are TRBV7-8 and TRBJ2-7, with 7 bases identical to TRBD2. The DNA for the CDR3 is TGTGCCAGCAGCTTATCCCAGGGAGGGACCTACGAGCAGTACTTC. Translation gives CASSLSQGGTYEQYF.